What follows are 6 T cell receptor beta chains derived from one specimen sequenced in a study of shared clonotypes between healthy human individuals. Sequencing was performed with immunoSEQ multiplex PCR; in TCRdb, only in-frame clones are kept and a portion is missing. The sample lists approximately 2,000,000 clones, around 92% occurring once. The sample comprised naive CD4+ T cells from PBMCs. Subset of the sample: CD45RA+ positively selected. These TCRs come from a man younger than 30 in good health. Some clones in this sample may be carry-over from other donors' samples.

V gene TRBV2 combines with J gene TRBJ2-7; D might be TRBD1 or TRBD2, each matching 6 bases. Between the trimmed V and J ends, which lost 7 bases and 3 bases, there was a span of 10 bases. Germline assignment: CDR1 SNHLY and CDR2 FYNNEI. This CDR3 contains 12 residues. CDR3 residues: CASTGARYEQYF. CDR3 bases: TGTGCCAGCACGGGGGCCCGCTACGAGCAGTACTTC. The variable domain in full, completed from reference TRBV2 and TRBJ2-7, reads EPEVTQTPSHQVTQMGQEVILRCVPISNHLYFYWYRQILGQKVEFLVSFYNNEISEKSEIFDDQFSVERPDGSNFTLKIRSTKLEDSAMYFCASTGARYEQYFGPGTRLTVT.

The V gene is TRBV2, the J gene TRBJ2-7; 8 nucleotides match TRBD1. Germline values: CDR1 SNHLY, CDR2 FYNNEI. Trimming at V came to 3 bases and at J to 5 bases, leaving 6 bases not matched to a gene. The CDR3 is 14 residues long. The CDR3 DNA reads TGTGCCAGCAGTGAGCGGACAGGGAGGAACGAGCAGTACTTC. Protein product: CASSERTGRNEQYF. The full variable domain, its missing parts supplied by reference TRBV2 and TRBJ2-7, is EPEVTQTPSHQVTQMGQEVILRCVPISNHLYFYWYRQILGQKVEFLVSFYNNEISEKSEIFDDQFSVERPDGSNFTLKIRSTKLEDSAMYFCASSERTGRNEQYFGPGTRLTVT.

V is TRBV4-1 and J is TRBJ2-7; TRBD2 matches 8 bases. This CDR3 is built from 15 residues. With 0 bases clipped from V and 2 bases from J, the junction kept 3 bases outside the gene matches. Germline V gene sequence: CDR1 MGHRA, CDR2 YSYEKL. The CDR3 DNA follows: TGCGCCAGCAGCCAAGATGACGGGAGGGCCTACGAGCAGTACTTC. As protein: CASSQDDGRAYEQYF.

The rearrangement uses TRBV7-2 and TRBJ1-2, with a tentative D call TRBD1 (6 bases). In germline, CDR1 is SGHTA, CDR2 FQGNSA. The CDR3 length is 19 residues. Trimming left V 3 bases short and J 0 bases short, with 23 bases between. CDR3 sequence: CASSFSVNPGHPPNYGYTF. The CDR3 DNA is TGTGCCAGCAGCTTCAGCGTTAACCCGGGACACCCACCTAACTATGGCTACACCTTC.

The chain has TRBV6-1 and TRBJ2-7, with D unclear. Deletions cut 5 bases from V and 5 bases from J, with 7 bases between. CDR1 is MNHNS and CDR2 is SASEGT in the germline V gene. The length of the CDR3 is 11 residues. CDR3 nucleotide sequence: TGTGCCAGCAGTTTTCTCAACGAGCAGTACTTC. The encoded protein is CASSFLNEQYF.

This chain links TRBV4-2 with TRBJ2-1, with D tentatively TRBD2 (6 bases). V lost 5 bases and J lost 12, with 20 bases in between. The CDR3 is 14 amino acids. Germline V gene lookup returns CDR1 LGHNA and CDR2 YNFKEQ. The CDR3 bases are TGTGCCAGCAGCGCGGGGTTTGAGGGAAACCGGCAGTTCTTC. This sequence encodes CASSAGFEGNRQFF.